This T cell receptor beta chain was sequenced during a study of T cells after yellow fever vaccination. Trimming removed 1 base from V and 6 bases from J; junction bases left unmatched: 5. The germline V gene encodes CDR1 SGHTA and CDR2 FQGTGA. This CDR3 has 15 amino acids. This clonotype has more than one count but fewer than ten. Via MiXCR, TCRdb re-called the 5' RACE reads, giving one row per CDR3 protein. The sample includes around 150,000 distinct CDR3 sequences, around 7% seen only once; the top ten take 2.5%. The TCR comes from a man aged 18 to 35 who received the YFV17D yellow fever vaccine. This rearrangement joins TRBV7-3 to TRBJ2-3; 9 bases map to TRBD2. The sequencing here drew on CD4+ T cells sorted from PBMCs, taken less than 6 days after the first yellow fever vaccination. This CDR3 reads CASSLSGGGADTQYF. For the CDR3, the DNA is TGTGCCAGCAGCTTAAGTGGCGGGGGGGCGGATACGCAGTATTTT.